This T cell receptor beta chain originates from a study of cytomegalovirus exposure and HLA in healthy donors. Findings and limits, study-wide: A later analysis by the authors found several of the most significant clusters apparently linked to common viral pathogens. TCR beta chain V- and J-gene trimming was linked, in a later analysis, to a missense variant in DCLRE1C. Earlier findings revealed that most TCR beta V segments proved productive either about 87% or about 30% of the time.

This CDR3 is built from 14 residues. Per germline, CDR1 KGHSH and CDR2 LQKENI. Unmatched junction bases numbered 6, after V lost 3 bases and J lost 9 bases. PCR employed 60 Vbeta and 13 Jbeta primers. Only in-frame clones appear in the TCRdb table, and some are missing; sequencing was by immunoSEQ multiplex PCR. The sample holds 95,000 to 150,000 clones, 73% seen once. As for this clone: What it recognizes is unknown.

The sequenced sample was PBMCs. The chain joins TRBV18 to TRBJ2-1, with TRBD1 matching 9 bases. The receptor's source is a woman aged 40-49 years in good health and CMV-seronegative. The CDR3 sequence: CASSPRQGEGEQFF. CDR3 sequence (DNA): TGTGCCAGCTCACCCCGACAGGGGGAAGGTGAGCAGTTCTTC.